These 19 T cell receptor beta chains came from one sample sequenced in a study of T cells in Graves' hyperthyroidism and ophthalmopathy. The CDR3 regions of TCR beta were amplified from RNA transcripts. Carried out on the TCR CDR3, a first-round RT-PCR used the HTBI primer set. MiXCR, run by TCRdb on the multiplex PCR reads, gives a single entry per CDR3 protein. The data hold around 530,000 distinct CDR3 sequences, with more than 15% observed a single time. The specimen was blood. The receptor set was obtained from a woman younger than 35 with Graves' ophthalmopathy.

In regard to this clonotype: One end of the junction varies from germline; a read error may be responsible. The rearrangement links TRBV9 to TRBJ2-7, with D perhaps matching TRBD1 (6 bases). This CDR3 has 14 residues. Germline V gene data show CDR1 as SGDLS and CDR2 as YYNGEE. The CDR3 DNA follows: TGTGCCGGCAGCCTGGGGACACCGTCCTACGAGCAGTACTTC. Its protein is CAGSLGTPSYEQYF.

This clonotype was picked up many times. The chain links TRBV28 to TRBJ2-5; TRBD2 agrees at 8 bases. V shed 8 bases and J 5 bases; nucleotides not matched to a gene: 10. The CDR3 extends over 14 amino acids. CDR1 is MDHEN and CDR2 is SYDVKM in the germline V gene. CDR3 in DNA: TGTGCCAGCGTACAAACGGGAGGGAGGGAGACCCAGTACTTC. Translating gives CASVQTGGRETQYF.

The V and J genes are TRBV7-9 and TRBJ2-1, with 11 bases lining up with TRBD2. CDR3 length: 17 residues. The germline gives CDR1 SEHNR, CDR2 FQNEAQ (reference sequence). Trimming at V came to 4 bases and at J to 5 bases, leaving 10 bases not matched to a gene. The CDR3 sequence: CASSSTPLAGGDNEQFF. In DNA, the CDR3 is TGTGCCAGCAGCTCAACCCCCCTAGCGGGAGGAGACAATGAGCAGTTCTTC.

This clonotype was seen ten or more times. The chain recombines TRBV28 with TRBJ1-1, with a tentative D call TRBD1 (5 bases). V shed 6 bases and J shed 1 base, with 12 bases lying between them. Germline assignment: CDR1 MDHEN and CDR2 SYDVKM. The CDR3 loop spans 14 amino acids. Written as DNA, the CDR3 is TGTGCCAGCAGGGTGGACACGGAGAACACTGAAGCTTTCTTT. Amino acids: CASRVDTENTEAFF.

This clonotype was detected ten times or more. This sequence joins TRBV20-1 and TRBJ2-1; 9 bases line up with TRBD2. V lost 5 bases, J lost 4 bases, and 12 bases stayed unmatched. CDR1 is DFQATT, CDR2 SNEGSKA, per germline (reference sequence). The CDR3 extends over 16 amino acids. The DNA of the CDR3 is TGCAGTGCTGGTCCCCCGGCTAGCGGGGATTACAATGAGCAGTTCTTC. It codes for CSAGPPASGDYNEQFF.

This rearrangement joins TRBV7-2 to TRBJ2-5; D unclear. Germline V gene lookup returns CDR1 SGHTA and CDR2 FQGNSA. Trimming took off 2 bases at V and 4 bases at J, with 8 bases between the two ends. The CDR3 spans 13 residues. The CDR3 DNA follows: TGTGCCAGCAGCTTACTTACCCCAGAGACCCAGTACTTC. This translates into CASSLLTPETQYF.

This clonotype was found a few times. The chain carries TRBV7-2 and TRBJ1-5, with 8 bases that match TRBD1. J lost 5 bases, V lost 4 bases, and 7 bases had no gene match. Germline V gene sequence: CDR1 SGHTA, CDR2 FQGNSA. CDR3 length: 15 residues. As DNA, the CDR3 is TGTGCCAGCAGCTCAGACAGGGGTTGGGATCAGCCCCAGCATTTT. Translating gives CASSSDRGWDQPQHF.

In this sample, this clonotype turned up many times. The V call is TRBV30, the J call TRBJ1-1; D is ambiguous. Germline CDR1 and CDR2: GTSNPN and SVGIG (reference sequence). The CDR3 sequence is 14 residues long. V lost 5 bases, J lost 1 base, and 14 bases lay in between. The CDR3 is CAWAHPRGNTEAFF. The DNA for the CDR3 is TGTGCCTGGGCCCACCCCCGAGGGAACACTGAAGCTTTCTTT.

Comments on this clonotype: This may arise from a read error, as a much more abundant clone is one base away. The chain recombines TRBV2 with TRBJ1-1; tentatively, D is TRBD1 (5 bases). CDR1 is SNHLY and CDR2 is FYNNEI in the germline V gene. The CDR3 runs to 13 residues. V was clipped by 10 bases and J by 1 base, with 13 bases between them. CDR3 residues: CAINLTENTEAFF. The CDR3 region has the DNA TGTGCCATCAACCTGACAGAGAACACTGAAGCTTTCTTT.

This clonotype was seen many times. This rearrangement joins TRBV28 to TRBJ2-1, with D uncertain. Trimming took off 5 bases at V and 0 bases at J, with 11 bases between the two ends. The CDR3 extends over 15 amino acids. Looked up from germline, CDR1 is MDHEN and CDR2 is SYDVKM. The DNA of the CDR3 is TGTGCCAGCAGTATTTATTCGAGCTCCTACAATGAGCAGTTCTTC. It specifies CASSIYSSSYNEQFF.

This chain joins TRBV13 and TRBJ1-3; 10 nucleotides match TRBD1. Germline trimming cut 3 bases from V and 7 bases from J; bases unmatched to any gene: 6. The CDR3 runs to 15 residues. The germline V gene has CDR1 PRHDT and CDR2 FYEKMQ (reference sequence). In DNA form, the CDR3 reads TGTGCCAGCAGCTTCTTCGGACAGGGGGAGAACACCATATATTTT. Translating it yields CASSFFGQGENTIYF.

This clonotype has only a few counts. The chain recombines TRBV2 with TRBJ2-7; perhaps TRBD1 as D (6 bases). CDR1 and CDR2 (germline): SNHLY, FYNNEI. The CDR3 loop spans 13 amino acids. V was clipped by 5 bases and J by 3 bases, with 11 bases between them. Written as DNA, the CDR3 is TGTGCCAGCAGTACGAGGGGGATCTACGAGCAGTACTTC. It is translated as CASSTRGIYEQYF. Full variable domain (outside the CDR3, taken from reference TRBV2 and TRBJ2-7): EPEVTQTPSHQVTQMGQEVILRCVPISNHLYFYWYRQILGQKVEFLVSFYNNEISEKSEIFDDQFSVERPDGSNFTLKIRSTKLEDSAMYFCASSTRGIYEQYFGPGTRLTVT.

This clonotype occurred many times. The rearrangement uses TRBV7-6 and TRBJ2-1; TRBD2 matches 11 bases. The CDR3 loop spans 16 amino acids. Germline CDR1 is SGHVS and CDR2 is FNYEAQ. V trimming: 4 bases; J trimming: 3 bases; junction bases outside the gene matches: 5. This CDR3 is CASSSRLAGIYNEQFF. In nucleotides, the CDR3 is TGTGCCAGCAGCTCAAGACTAGCGGGAATCTACAATGAGCAGTTCTTC.

This clonotype came up many times. The J gene is TRBJ1-4, the V gene TRBV7-2; D unresolved. V lost 1 base and J lost 6, with 9 bases in between. Per germline, CDR1 SGHTA and CDR2 FQGNSA. CDR3 length: 14 residues. The CDR3 reads CASSLGLWDEKLFF. CDR3 coding DNA: TGTGCCAGCAGCTTAGGGTTATGGGATGAAAAACTGTTTTTT.

This clonotype has a count of ten or more. The rearrangement uses TRBV12-5 and TRBJ1-2, with 9 bases lining up with TRBD1. The junction had 8 bases not matched to a gene; V was cut back by 6 bases and J by 0 bases. Germline V gives CDR1 LGHNT, CDR2 FRNRAP. The CDR3 is made up of 16 amino acids. This CDR3 reads CASGPGTGLANYGYTF. The DNA for the CDR3 is TGTGCTAGTGGCCCCGGGACAGGGCTAGCTAACTATGGCTACACCTTC.

This rearrangement joins TRBV12-3 or TRBV12-4 to TRBJ2-6; a possible D gene is TRBD1 (5 bases). With 5 bases removed from V and 4 bases from J, the gap between germline ends came to 12 bases. The CDR3 has 15 amino acids. Written as DNA, the CDR3 is TGTGCCAGCAGTCTAGATTGGACAGGGGCCAACGTCCTGACTTTC. Amino acid sequence: CASSLDWTGANVLTF.

The CDR3 DNA is TGTGCCTGGAGTGTCGGCTCTGGGGCCAACGTCCTGACTTTC. It codes for CAWSVGSGANVLTF. The gene calls are TRBV30 and TRBJ2-6; no clear D gene. The CDR3 runs 14 residues. From germline, CDR1 is GTSNPN and CDR2 SVGIG (reference sequence). Trimming took off 0 bases at V and 0 bases at J, with 3 bases between the two ends.

Regarding this clonotype: Given a much more abundant clone one base away, this may be a read error. The chain joins TRBV3-1 to TRBJ2-7; D might be TRBD2 (5 bases). The germline gives CDR1 LGHDT, CDR2 YNNKEL (reference sequence). The CDR3 consists of 14 residues. The CDR3 reads CAGSQAYLGREQYF. CDR3 nucleotide sequence: TGTGCCGGCAGCCAAGCTTACCTAGGGAGAGAGCAGTACTTC.

This clonotype was seen a few times. The V gene is TRBV25-1, the J gene TRBJ2-1; TRBD2 aligns across 9 bases. CDR1 is MGHDK, CDR2 SYGVNS, per germline. This CDR3 is built from 16 residues. J was trimmed by 9 bases and V by 3 bases; bases with no gene match: 12. CDR3 region: CASSEGGGRAFSEQFF. CDR3 sequence (DNA): TGTGCCAGCAGTGAGGGAGGCGGGAGGGCCTTTAGTGAGCAGTTCTTC.